This record concerns one TCR beta chain sequence. This record comes from a study of blood T cell repertoires in COVID-19. Overall study: Italy, Spain and the United States were the sources of the convalescent and acute COVID-19 samples. T cells, B-cell-depleted T cells, or PBMCs supplied cDNA or gDNA.

Per the original data handling: Quantification of nucleated cells was approximated via reference gene primer amplification. Clones were sequenced by immunoSEQ multiplex PCR, and TCRdb holds only the in-frame ones, with some missing. That table is the source of V, J and clone size, and D and trimming were worked out from the DNA. The sample holds over 400,000 clones, 70% to 90% seen once. Germline CDR1 is LNHDA and CDR2 is SQIVND (reference sequence). After removal of 4 bases from V and 3 bases from J, the junction contained 17 bases not matched to a gene. This CDR3 spans 19 amino acids. The source material was peripheral blood. This clonotype was sampled from a human donor in a cohort sampled during active COVID-19. The chain links TRBV19 to TRBJ2-2, with 7 bases matching TRBD1. The CDR3 here is CASSTIRWQGQGDTGELFF. The CDR3 coding sequence is TGTGCCAGTAGTACGATCCGGTGGCAGGGGCAGGGGGACACCGGGGAGCTGTTTTTT.